Listed here are 6 T cell receptor beta chains from one sample, sequenced in a study of tumor-infiltrating lymphocytes in primary liver carcinoma. Germline DNA was extracted too, while blood RNA derived from unsorted whole blood. Making TCR beta cDNA involved around 540 ng total RNA and a constant-region primer. It was through three nested multiplex PCR rounds of slightly modified ARM-PCR that TCR beta libraries arose. PCR rounds one and two used TRBV1-TRBV30 forward primers with a C-beta reverse primer for 10 cycles each. From the multiplex PCR reads, TCRdb called clonotypes with MiXCR, one entry per CDR3 protein. The profile shows about 310,000 distinct CDR3 sequences, about 50% of them singletons. Material for sequencing was peripheral blood. The origin of the receptors is a woman aged 25-40 years with primary liver carcinoma and hepatitis B virus infection.

As concerns this clonotype: The CDR3 does not close with the conserved phenylalanine or tryptophan, likely indicating a read error. The chain is built from TRBV11-2 and TRBJ1-1; no definite D call. The V end lost 5 bases, the J end lost 4 bases, and 14 bases lay between the germline ends. This CDR3 is built from 14 residues. Germline CDR1 SGHAT, CDR2 FQNNGV. Here the CDR3 reads CASSLGVTSTEAFL. Here the CDR3 DNA reads TGTGCCAGCAGCCTCGGGGTCACGAGCACTGAAGCTTTCTTA.

This clonotype was observed many times. The chain links TRBV11-2 to TRBJ2-7, with D uncertain. Germline CDR1 and CDR2: SGHAT and FQNNGV. The CDR3 consists of 13 residues. V lost 0 bases and J 3 bases, leaving 6 bases between the germline ends. CDR3 in DNA: TGTGCCAGCAGCTTAGAGGTGCGCTACGAGCAGTACTTC. Its translation: CASSLEVRYEQYF.

This clonotype came up a few times. The J gene is TRBJ1-5, the V gene TRBV10-3; the match to TRBD1 covers 7 bases. V lost 3 bases, J lost 2 bases, and 4 bases stayed unmatched. CDR1 and CDR2 (germline): ENHRY, SYGVKD. CDR3 length: 15 amino acids. CDR3 loop: CAISEGGAGNQPQHF. Here the CDR3 DNA reads TGTGCCATCAGTGAAGGGGGCGCCGGCAATCAGCCCCAGCATTTT.

This clonotype has only a few counts. A read error is possible here, since a much larger clone lies one base away. The chain joins TRBV6-6 to TRBJ2-7; 14 bases are a match to TRBD2. CDR1 is MNHNY and CDR2 is SVGAGI in the germline V gene (reference sequence). This CDR3 contains 15 residues. The CDR3: CVSSYSGLAGGEQYF. CDR3 DNA: TGTGTCAGCAGTTACTCCGGACTAGCGGGAGGCGAGCAGTACTTC.

There are many counts of this clonotype. The chain couples TRBV6-5 to TRBJ2-2; D is possibly TRBD2 (6 bases). Between the trimmed V and J ends, which lost 11 bases and 7 bases, there was a span of 20 bases. CDR3 length: 14 amino acids. The V gene's germline CDR1 is MNHEY and CDR2 SVGAGI. The CDR3 bases are TGTGCCTCAGCGTGGGGAGGCCCTAACGGGGAGCTGTTTTTT. It yields the protein CASAWGGPNGELFF.

This clonotype was observed once. This rearrangement joins TRBV6-5 to TRBJ2-5; TRBD2 is a possible D gene (6 bases). V lost 7 bases to trimming and J lost 1 base, with 16 bases between them. Germline loops: CDR1 MNHEY, CDR2 SVGAGI. The CDR3 has 15 residues. Here the CDR3 DNA reads TGTGCCAGCACCTACATAGAGGGAGGCCAAGAGACCCAGTACTTC. This encodes CASTYIEGGQETQYF.